The T cell receptor (beta chain) described here comes from a study of T cell repertoires in cytomegalovirus infection. Study-wide results and limits: Across the ex vivo response, the dominant clonotypes were HLA-C-restricted CMV-specific TCR beta clonotypes.

For this clonotype: What it binds is unknown.

Germline assignment: CDR1 SGHVT and CDR2 SQSDAQ. The CDR3 is 11 amino acids. V was pared by 5 bases and J by 10 bases, with 11 bases between. One entry per CDR3 protein, called by TCRdb with MiXCR from the reads. This sample has roughly 760,000 distinct CDR3 sequences, with less than 40% found just once. The source material was PBMCs. This chain uses TRBV7-4 with TRBJ1-1; no clear D. The origin of this receptor is a human donor in good health (CMV status not recorded). Some clones in this sample may be carry-over from other donors' samples. CDR3 sequence: CASSRLRGAFF. CDR3 DNA sequence: TGTGCCAGCAGCCGTCTAAGAGGAGCTTTCTTT.